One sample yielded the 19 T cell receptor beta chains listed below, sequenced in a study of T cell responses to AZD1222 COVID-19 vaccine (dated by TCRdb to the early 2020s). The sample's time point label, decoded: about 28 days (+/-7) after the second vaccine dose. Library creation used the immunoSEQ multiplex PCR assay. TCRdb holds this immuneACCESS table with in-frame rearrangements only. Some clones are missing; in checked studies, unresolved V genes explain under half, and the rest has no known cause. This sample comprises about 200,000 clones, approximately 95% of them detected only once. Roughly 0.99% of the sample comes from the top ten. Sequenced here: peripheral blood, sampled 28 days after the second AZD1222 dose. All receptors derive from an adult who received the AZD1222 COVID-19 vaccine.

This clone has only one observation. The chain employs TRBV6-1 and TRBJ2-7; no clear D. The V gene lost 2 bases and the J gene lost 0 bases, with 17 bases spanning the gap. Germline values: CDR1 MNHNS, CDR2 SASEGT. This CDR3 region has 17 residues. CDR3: CASSESPPAESSYEQYF. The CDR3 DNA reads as TGTGCCAGCAGTGAATCACCCCCGGCCGAAAGCTCCTACGAGCAGTACTTC.

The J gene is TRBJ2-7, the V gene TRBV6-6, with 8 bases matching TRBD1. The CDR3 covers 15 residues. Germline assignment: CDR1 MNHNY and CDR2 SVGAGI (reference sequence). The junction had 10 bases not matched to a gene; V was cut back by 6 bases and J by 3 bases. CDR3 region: CASSNQGAGIYEQYF. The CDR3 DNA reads TGTGCCAGCAGCAACCAGGGGGCTGGTATCTACGAGCAGTACTTC.

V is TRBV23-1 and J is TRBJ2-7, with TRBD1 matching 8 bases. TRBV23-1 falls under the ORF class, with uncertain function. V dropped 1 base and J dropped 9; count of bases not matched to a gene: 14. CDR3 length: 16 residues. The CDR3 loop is CASSQYFQDRVLRQYF. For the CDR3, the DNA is TGCGCCAGCAGTCAATATTTCCAGGACAGGGTCCTGAGGCAGTACTTC.

The DNA for the CDR3 is TGTGCCAGCAGCTTGGGGGACAGGGCTAACTATGGCTACACCTTC. Protein: CASSLGDRANYGYTF. The chain recombines TRBV7-9 with TRBJ1-2, with 9 bases lining up with TRBD1. This CDR3 region has 15 residues. The germline V gene has CDR1 SEHNR and CDR2 FQNEAQ (reference sequence). V lost 3 bases and J lost 0; bases outside the gene matches: 2.

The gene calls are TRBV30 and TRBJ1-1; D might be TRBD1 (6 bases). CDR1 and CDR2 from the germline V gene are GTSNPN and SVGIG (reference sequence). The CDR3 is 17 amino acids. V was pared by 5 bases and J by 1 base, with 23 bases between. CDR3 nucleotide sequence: TGTGCCTGGGAGAGGGGACAAGATGGGAGAACGAACACTGAAGCTTTCTTT. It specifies CAWERGQDGRTNTEAFF. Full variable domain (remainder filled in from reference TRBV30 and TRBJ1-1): SQTIHQWPATLVQPVGSPLSLECTVEGTSNPNLYWYRQAAGRGLQLLFYSVGIGQISSEVPQNLSASRPQDRQFILSSKKLLLSDSGFYLCAWERGQDGRTNTEAFFGQGTRLTVV.

The CDR3 protein is CASSPPDRDRGQGNYGYTF. For the CDR3, the DNA is TGTGCCAGCAGTCCCCCCGACCGGGACAGGGGGCAAGGGAACTATGGCTACACCTTC. The chain uses TRBV27 and TRBJ1-2; TRBD1 matches 12 bases. Trimming cost V 5 bases and J 2 bases; bases outside gene matches: 15. This CDR3 contains 19 residues. Germline V lookup: CDR1 MNHEY, CDR2 SMNVEV (reference sequence).

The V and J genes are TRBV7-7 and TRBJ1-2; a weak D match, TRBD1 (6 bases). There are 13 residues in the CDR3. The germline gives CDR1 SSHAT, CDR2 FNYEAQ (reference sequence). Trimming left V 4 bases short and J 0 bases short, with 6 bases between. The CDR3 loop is CASSSGANYGYTF. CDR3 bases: TGTGCCAGCAGCTCAGGGGCTAACTATGGCTACACCTTC.

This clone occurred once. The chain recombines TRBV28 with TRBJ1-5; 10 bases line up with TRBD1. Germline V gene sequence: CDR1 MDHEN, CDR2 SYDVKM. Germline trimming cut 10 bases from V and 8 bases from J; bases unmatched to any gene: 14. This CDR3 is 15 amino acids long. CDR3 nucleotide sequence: TGTGCCACCTCAGGGGGGACAGGGGTGGATGAGCCCCAGCATTTT. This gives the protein CATSGGTGVDEPQHF. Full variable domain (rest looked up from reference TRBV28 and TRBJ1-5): DVKVTQSSRYLVKRTGEKVFLECVQDMDHENMFWYRQDPGLGLRLIYFSYDVKMKEKGDIPEGYSVSREKKERFSLILESASTNQTSMYLCATSGGTGVDEPQHFGDGTRLSIL.

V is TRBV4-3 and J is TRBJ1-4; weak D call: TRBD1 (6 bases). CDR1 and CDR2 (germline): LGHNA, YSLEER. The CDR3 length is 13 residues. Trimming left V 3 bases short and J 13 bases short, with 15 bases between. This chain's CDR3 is CASSQTTGSRLFF. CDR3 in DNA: TGCGCCAGCAGCCAGACTACAGGGTCCCGACTGTTTTTT.

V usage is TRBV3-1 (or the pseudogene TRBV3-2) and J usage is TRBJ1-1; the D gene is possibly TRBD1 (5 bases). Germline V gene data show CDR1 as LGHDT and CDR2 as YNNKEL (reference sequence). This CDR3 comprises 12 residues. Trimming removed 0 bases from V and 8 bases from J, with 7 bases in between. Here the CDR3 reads CASSQDNREAFF. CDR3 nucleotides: TGTGCCAGCAGCCAAGATAACAGGGAAGCTTTCTTT.

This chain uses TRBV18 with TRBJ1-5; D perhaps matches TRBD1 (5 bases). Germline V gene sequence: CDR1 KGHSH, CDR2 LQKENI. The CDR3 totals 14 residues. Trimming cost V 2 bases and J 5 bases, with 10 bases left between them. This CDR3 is CASSPRGGDQPQHF. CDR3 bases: TGTGCCAGCTCACCAAGGGGAGGGGATCAGCCCCAGCATTTT.

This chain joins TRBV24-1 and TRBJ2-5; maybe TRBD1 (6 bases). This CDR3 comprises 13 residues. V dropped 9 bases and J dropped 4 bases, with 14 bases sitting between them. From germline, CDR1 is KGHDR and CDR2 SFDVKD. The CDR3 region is CATQLGARETQYF. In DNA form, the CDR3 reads TGTGCCACCCAACTGGGGGCTCGAGAGACCCAGTACTTC.

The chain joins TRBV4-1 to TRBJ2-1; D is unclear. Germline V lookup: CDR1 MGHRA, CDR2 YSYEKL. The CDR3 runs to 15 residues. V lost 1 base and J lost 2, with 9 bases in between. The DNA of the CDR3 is TGCGCCAGCAGCCAAGCTCCTGTTCCCTACAATGAGCAGTTCTTC. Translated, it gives CASSQAPVPYNEQFF.

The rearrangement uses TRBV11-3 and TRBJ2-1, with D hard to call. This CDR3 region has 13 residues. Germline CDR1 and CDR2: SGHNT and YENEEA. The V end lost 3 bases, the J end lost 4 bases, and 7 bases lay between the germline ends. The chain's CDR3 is CASSFPPYNEQFF. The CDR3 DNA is TGTGCCAGCAGCTTTCCACCGTACAATGAGCAGTTCTTC.

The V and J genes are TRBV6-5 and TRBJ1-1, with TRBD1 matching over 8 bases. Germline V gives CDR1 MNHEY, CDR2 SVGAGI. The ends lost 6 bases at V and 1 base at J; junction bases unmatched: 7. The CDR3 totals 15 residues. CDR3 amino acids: CASRGRGQGNTEAFF. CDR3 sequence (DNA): TGTGCCAGCAGGGGACGAGGACAGGGGAACACTGAAGCTTTCTTT.

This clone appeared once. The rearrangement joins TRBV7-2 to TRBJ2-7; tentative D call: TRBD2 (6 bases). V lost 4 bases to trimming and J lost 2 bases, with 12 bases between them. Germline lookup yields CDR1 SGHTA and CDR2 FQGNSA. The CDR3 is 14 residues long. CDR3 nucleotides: TGTGCCAGCAGCTACGCGGGGCAGGCCTACGAGCAGTACTTC. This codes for CASSYAGQAYEQYF.

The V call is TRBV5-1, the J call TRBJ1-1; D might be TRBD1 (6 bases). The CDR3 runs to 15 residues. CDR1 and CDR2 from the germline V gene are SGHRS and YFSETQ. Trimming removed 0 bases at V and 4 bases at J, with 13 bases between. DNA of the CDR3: TGCGCCAGCAGCTTGGTGGGGGGCCCGTCCACTGAAGCTTTCTTT. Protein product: CASSLVGGPSTEAFF.

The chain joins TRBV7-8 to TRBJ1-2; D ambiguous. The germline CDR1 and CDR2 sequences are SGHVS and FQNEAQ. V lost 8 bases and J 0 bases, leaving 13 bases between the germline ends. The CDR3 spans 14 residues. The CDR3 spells CASSRGPANYGYTF. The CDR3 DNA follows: TGTGCCAGCTCACGAGGACCCGCTAACTATGGCTACACCTTC.

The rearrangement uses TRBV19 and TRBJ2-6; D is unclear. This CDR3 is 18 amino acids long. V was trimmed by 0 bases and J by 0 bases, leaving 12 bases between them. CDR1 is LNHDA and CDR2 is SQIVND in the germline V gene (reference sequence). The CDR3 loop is CASSIESTTSSGANVLTF. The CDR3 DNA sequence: TGTGCCAGTAGTATAGAGTCCACAACCTCCTCTGGGGCCAACGTCCTGACTTTC.